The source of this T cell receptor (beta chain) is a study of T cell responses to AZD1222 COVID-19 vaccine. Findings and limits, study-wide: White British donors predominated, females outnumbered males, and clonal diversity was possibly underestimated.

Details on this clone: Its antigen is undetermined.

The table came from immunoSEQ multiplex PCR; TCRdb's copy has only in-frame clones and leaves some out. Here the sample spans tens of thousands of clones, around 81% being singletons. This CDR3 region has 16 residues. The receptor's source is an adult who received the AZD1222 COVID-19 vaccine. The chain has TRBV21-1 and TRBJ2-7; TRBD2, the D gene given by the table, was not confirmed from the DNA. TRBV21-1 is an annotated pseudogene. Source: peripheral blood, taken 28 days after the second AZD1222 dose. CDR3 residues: CASSKWLAGGPYEQYF. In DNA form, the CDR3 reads TGTGCCAGCAGCAAATGGCTAGCGGGAGGGCCCTACGAGCAGTACTTC.